The clone carrying this TCR beta chain was observed a single time. Its antigen is undetermined. Amplification used 60 Vbeta primers and 13 Jbeta primers. Profiling relied on immunoSEQ multiplex PCR, and the TCRdb table lists in-frame clones only, not all of them. The table has about 210,000 clones, around 83% seen once; the top ten hold 1.7%. The sample originates from a study of cytomegalovirus exposure and HLA in healthy donors. Study outcomes and limitations: When presence/absence was analysed, sequencing depth was taken to be roughly uniform across donors.

The CDR3 length is 15 residues. Per the germline V gene, CDR1 is SGHTA and CDR2 is FQGNSA. Losses at the gene ends were 5 bases for V and 9 bases for J; bases not matched to a gene: 11. The TCR sequence derives from a man between 35 and 55 years old in good health and CMV-seropositive. The sample consisted of PBMCs. J is TRBJ2-5 and V is TRBV7-2; 11 bases fit TRBD2. DNA of the CDR3: TGTGCCAGCAGCGCAATAGCGGGAGGGCGAGGGCCCCAGTACTTC. Translating it yields CASSAIAGGRGPQYF.